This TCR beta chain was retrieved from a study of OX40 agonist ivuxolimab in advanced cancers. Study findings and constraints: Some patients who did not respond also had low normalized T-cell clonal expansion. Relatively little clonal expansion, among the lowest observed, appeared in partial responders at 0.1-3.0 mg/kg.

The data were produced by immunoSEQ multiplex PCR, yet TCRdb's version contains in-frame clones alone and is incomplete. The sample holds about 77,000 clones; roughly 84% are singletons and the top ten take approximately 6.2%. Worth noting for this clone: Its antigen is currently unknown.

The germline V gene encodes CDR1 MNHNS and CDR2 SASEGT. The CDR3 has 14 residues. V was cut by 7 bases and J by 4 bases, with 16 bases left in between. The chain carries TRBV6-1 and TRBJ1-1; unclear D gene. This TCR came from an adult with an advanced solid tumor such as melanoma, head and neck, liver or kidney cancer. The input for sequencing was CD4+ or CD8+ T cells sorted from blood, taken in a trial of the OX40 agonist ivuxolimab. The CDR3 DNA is TGTGCCAGCACCCTCCTAGGCATGCCCACTGAAGCTTTCTTT. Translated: CASTLLGMPTEAFF.